This is a list of T cell receptor beta chains from one sample in a study of radiation and T cells in renal cell carcinoma. Some clones are missing from TCRdb's copy, which holds only in-frame ones; the method was immunoSEQ multiplex PCR. Of roughly 150,000 clones listed, about 91% are singletons. The specimen comprised blood, sampled from a patient whose treatment included radiotherapy and nephrectomy. The receptors derive from a woman aged 50 to 65 with renal cell carcinoma. CDR3s leave out the opening cysteine and the closing phenylalanine or tryptophan. The order of the fields is V gene, D gene, CDR3 protein. The D gene is left open where the match is weak.

TRBV19 | TRBD1 | ASSARQGNTEAF
TRBV19 | . | ASTPGGQNIQY
TRBV5-1 | TRBD1 | ASSRQGQGYDGYT
TRBV2 | TRBD1 | ASSGDRGQETQY
TRBV6-4 | . | ASSDSFRAGIGGYT
TRBV19 | . | ASSIPGASNQPQH
TRBV2 | . | ASSLLTDQPQH
TRBV4-1 | TRBD2 | ASSQDWGTSGTDTQY
TRBV5-1 | TRBD1 | ASSLGTAINEKLF
TRBV19 | . | ASSIGGIGTEAF
TRBV2 | . | ASHTIMGATEAF
TRBV19 | TRBD1 | ASSPTTARQGWGGYT
TRBV10-3 | . | AISDEGRVGQPQH